In this sample, the clone carrying this T cell receptor beta chain turned up many times. Antigen: not known. This sample stems from a study of T cells in Graves' hyperthyroidism and ophthalmopathy. General study results and limits: Ophthalmopathy was distinguished from stable hyperthyroidism by 13 V-J signatures. Blood held most thyroid clonotypes expanded above 0.001 frequency.

CDR1 and CDR2 from the germline V gene are GTSNPN and SVGIG (reference sequence). With 2 bases clipped from V and 1 base from J, the junction kept 3 bases outside the gene matches. CDR3 length equals 14 residues. Thyroid ultrasound, orbital computed tomography, clinical symptoms, and serum thyroxine and TRAb underpinned diagnoses. Using RNA transcripts as the source, TCR beta CDR3 regions were amplified. An initial round of RT-PCR targeting the TCR CDR3 relied on the HTBI primer set. TCRdb re-called the multiplex PCR reads with MiXCR, one entry per CDR3 protein. The sample holds approximately 400,000 distinct CDR3 sequences, 11% to 15% seen once.

Source material: blood. The rearrangement uses TRBV30 and TRBJ2-3, with 7 bases matching TRBD1. This sequence originates from a man aged 45 to 65 with Graves' ophthalmopathy. CDR3 nucleotides: TGTGCCTGGAGTCAGGGGGACGGCACAGATACGCAGTATTTT. Protein product: CAWSQGDGTDTQYF.